This entry is about one T cell receptor beta chain. The antigen remains unidentified. The PCR had 60 Vbeta and 13 Jbeta primers. The protocol was immunoSEQ multiplex PCR, while the TCRdb copy is restricted to in-frame clones and leaves out a portion. The sample table includes 200,000 to 250,000 clones. The source of the sample is a study of cytomegalovirus exposure and HLA in healthy donors. Whole-study results and caveats: From TCR beta sequences, most subjects' HLA-A and HLA-B alleles were reportedly predicted accurately. A later analysis linked a missense DCLRE1C variant to TCR beta V- and J-gene trimming. Altogether, 160 or so TCR beta chains were recorded as cytomegalovirus-associated.

Germline CDR1 MNHEY, CDR2 SMNVEV (reference sequence). Trimming cost V 8 bases and J 11 bases, with 27 bases left between them. CDR3 length: 15 amino acids. The TCR originated in a girl aged 2-10 years in good health and CMV-seropositive. The rearrangement joins TRBV27 to TRBJ1-1; tentatively, D is TRBD1 (5 bases). The sample taken for sequencing was PBMCs. CDR3 amino acids: CASFRRGSTVDRAFF. The CDR3 region has the DNA TGTGCCAGCTTTAGGAGGGGCTCCACCGTAGATCGGGCTTTCTTT.